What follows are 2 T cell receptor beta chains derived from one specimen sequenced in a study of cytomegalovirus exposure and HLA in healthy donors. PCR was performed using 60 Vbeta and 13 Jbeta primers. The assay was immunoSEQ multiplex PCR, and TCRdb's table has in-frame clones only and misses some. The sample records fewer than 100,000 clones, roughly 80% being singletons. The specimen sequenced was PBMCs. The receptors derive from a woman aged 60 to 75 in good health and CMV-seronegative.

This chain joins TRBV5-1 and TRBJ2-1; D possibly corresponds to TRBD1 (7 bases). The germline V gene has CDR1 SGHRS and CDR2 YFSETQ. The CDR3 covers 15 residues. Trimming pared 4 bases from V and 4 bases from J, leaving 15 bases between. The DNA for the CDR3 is TGCGCCAGCAGCCCTATACAGGGGAGGTACAATGAGCAGTTCTTC. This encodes CASSPIQGRYNEQFF.

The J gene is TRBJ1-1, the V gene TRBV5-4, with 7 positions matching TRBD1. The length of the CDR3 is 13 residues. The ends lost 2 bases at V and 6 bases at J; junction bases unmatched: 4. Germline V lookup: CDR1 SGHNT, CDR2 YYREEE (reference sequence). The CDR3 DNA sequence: TGTGCCAGCAGCTTCGGGACAGCATCTGAAGCTTTCTTT. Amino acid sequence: CASSFGTASEAFF.